This TCR beta chain appears in the sequencing data of a study of blood T cell repertoires in COVID-19. Measured with immunoSEQ multiplex PCR; TCRdb has only the in-frame clones, and not every one. The sample carries fewer than 200,000 clones, roughly 79% recorded once. J gave up 3 bases and V 4 bases, and 5 bases lay outside the gene matches. Germline-derived CDR1 and CDR2 are SGDLS and YYNGEE. The CDR3 extends over 14 amino acids. Sequencing was performed on peripheral blood. The chain has TRBV9 and TRBJ2-7; the match to TRBD2 covers 9 bases. This receptor was taken from a woman aged 40 to 50 with COVID-19, enrolled during active disease. The CDR3 nucleotides read TGTGCCAGCAGCCCGGGACTAGCAGGCTACGAGCAGTACTTC. Residues: CASSPGLAGYEQYF.